The rows below give T cell receptor beta chains drawn from one sample of a study of blood T cells in healthy people across ages. TCRdb re-called the 5' RACE reads with MiXCR, one entry per CDR3 protein. The profile shows 920,000 or so distinct CDR3 sequences, under 45% of them singletons. The sample taken for sequencing was blood. These receptors originate from a woman aged 55-70 years in good health. The CDR3 runs from the conserved cysteine through the conserved F or W. D genes are given only for firm matches. Size tells how often a clone was seen (once, few, many) or the class of an expanded clone, and some rows leave it out.

J	V	size	D	CDR3	DNA
TRBJ2-3	TRBV30	few	NA	CAWSVRASTDTQYF	TGTGCCTGGAGTGTACGGGCTAGCACAGATACGCAGTATTTT
TRBJ1-5	TRBV6-6	NA	TRBD1	CASSDTGGSNQPQHF	TGTGCCAGCAGTGACACAGGGGGTAGCAATCAGCCCCAGCATTTT
TRBJ2-1	TRBV20-1	NA	NA	CSARTSIRKDHEQFF	TGCAGTGCTAGGACATCGATTCGGAAAGACCATGAGCAGTTCTTC
TRBJ2-7	TRBV18	few	NA	CASSPPSLFEQYF	TGTGCCAGCTCACCACCTTCCCTGTTTGAGCAGTACTTC
TRBJ2-3	TRBV29-1	NA	TRBD2	CSAGRRELGTDTQYF	TGCAGCGCAGGTCGGCGGGAGTTGGGCACAGATACGCAGTATTTT
TRBJ2-7	TRBV11-1	many	NA	CASSLSLLNGYEQYF	TGTGCCAGCAGCTTAAGTCTTCTAAACGGCTACGAGCAGTACTTC
TRBJ2-3	TRBV3-1	NA	TRBD1	CASSQPGTGFTDTQYF	TGTGCCAGCAGCCAACCGGGGACAGGGTTCACAGATACGCAGTATTTT
TRBJ1-1	TRBV27	NA	TRBD1	CASRTGVAAEAFF	TGTGCCAGCAGGACAGGGGTGGCGGCTGAAGCTTTCTTT
TRBJ1-4	TRBV3-1	once	NA	CASSHPRGLNEKLFF	TGTGCCAGCAGCCATCCGCGGGGCCTTAATGAAAAACTGTTTTTT
TRBJ2-3	TRBV20-1	NA	NA	CSADQWEYADTQYF	TGCAGTGCCGACCAGTGGGAGTATGCCGATACGCAGTATTTT
TRBJ1-5	TRBV4-2	NA	TRBD1	CASSQEGQGGFSQPQHF	TGTGCCAGCAGCCAAGAAGGACAGGGCGGGTTCAGTCAGCCCCAGCATTTT
TRBJ2-3	TRBV27	NA	NA	CASSVTGRDTDTQYF	TGTGCCAGCAGTGTCACAGGCAGGGACACAGATACGCAGTATTTT
TRBJ2-1	TRBV5-1	few	TRBD2	CASSLEGLATYNEQFF	TGCGCCAGCAGCTTGGAAGGACTAGCGACTTACAATGAGCAGTTCTTC
TRBJ2-3	TRBV18	NA	TRBD2	CASSPAGADTDTQYF	TGTGCCAGCTCACCAGCGGGAGCCGACACAGATACGCAGTATTTT
TRBJ2-3	TRBV4-2	NA	NA	CASSQDQGDTQYF	TGTGCCAGCAGCCAAGATCAAGGAGATACGCAGTATTTT
TRBJ1-5	TRBV20-1	NA	NA	CSVQPRNQPQHF	TGCAGTGTTCAACCGCGCAATCAGCCCCAGCATTTT
TRBJ2-3	TRBV5-1	NA	NA	CASSGPGAQYF	TGCGCCAGCAGCGGGCCCGGGGCGCAGTATTTT
TRBJ2-5	TRBV27	NA	TRBD2	CASSSASGRAKLTETQYF	TGTGCCAGCAGTTCTGCTAGCGGGAGGGCCAAATTAACGGAGACCCAGTACTTC
TRBJ2-1	TRBV15	NA	TRBD2	CATSRDGGRSSYNEQFF	TGTGCCACCAGCAGAGATGGCGGGAGGAGTTCCTACAATGAGCAGTTCTTC
TRBJ2-7	TRBV6-1	few	TRBD2	CASSGFSGRADEQYF	TGTGCCAGCAGTGGCTTTAGCGGGAGGGCCGATGAGCAGTACTTC
TRBJ2-7	TRBV6-5	NA	TRBD1	CASRTGALSSYEQYF	TGTGCCAGCAGAACAGGGGCCCTCTCCTCCTACGAGCAGTACTTC
TRBJ2-7	TRBV25-1	many	NA	CASSGGTYYEQYF	TGTGCCAGCAGTGGAGGGACCTACTACGAGCAGTACTTC
TRBJ2-1	TRBV20-1	NA	NA	CSASCGRGARNEQFF	TGCAGTGCTAGCTGCGGACGGGGAGCCCGCAATGAGCAGTTCTTC
TRBJ2-5	TRBV20-1	NA	TRBD1	CSARNSGTGLNEQYF	TGCAGTGCTAGGAACTCCGGGACAGGCCTGAATGAGCAGTACTTC
TRBJ2-4	TRBV2	NA	NA	CASSSGLQSRIQYF	TGTGCCAGCAGTTCCGGCCTCCAATCAAGAATTCAGTACTTC
TRBJ2-1	TRBV15	few	NA	CATSRGHPADSYNEQFF	TGTGCCACCAGCAGAGGCCACCCAGCGGATTCCTACAATGAGCAGTTCTTC
TRBJ2-3	TRBV2	few	TRBD2	CASRFLAGGADTQYF	TGTGCCAGCAGATTCCTAGCGGGAGGAGCAGATACGCAGTATTTT
TRBJ1-1	TRBV20-1	few	TRBD1	CSAMDSGGVNTEAFF	TGCAGTGCTATGGACTCAGGGGGTGTGAACACTGAAGCTTTCTTT
TRBJ2-7	TRBV18	NA	NA	CASSPRRIGAYEQYF	TGTGCCAGCTCACCACGCAGAATCGGTGCCTACGAGCAGTACTTC
TRBJ1-2	TRBV12-3/TRBV12-4	few	NA	CASSFRKGGYTF	TGTGCCAGCAGTTTTAGAAAGGGAGGCTACACCTTC
TRBJ2-3	TRBV20-1	few	NA	CSAPGSTDTQYF	TGCAGTGCTCCGGGCAGCACAGATACGCAGTATTTT
TRBJ1-5	TRBV6-2/TRBV6-3	few	NA	CASSPTQGYNQPQHF	TGTGCCAGCAGCCCGACCCAGGGTTACAATCAGCCCCAGCATTTT
TRBJ2-7	TRBV13	few	TRBD1	CASSARGQGSYEQYF	TGTGCCAGCAGCGCACGAGGACAGGGTTCCTACGAGCAGTACTTC
TRBJ1-6	TRBV7-2	once	TRBD1	CASSLSRDRGNSPLHF	TGTGCCAGCAGCTTATCCCGGGACAGGGGAAATTCACCCCTCCACTTT
TRBJ2-7	TRBV29-1	NA	TRBD2	CSVELASGMTYEQYF	TGCAGCGTTGAATTAGCTAGCGGCATGACCTACGAGCAGTACTTC
TRBJ2-1	TRBV9	few	NA	CASSVGSLGEQFF	TGTGCCAGCAGCGTAGGTTCCCTGGGTGAGCAGTTCTTC
TRBJ2-1	TRBV6-2/TRBV6-3	few	TRBD1	CASKVGDRGPYNEQFF	TGTGCCAGCAAGGTGGGGGACAGGGGACCCTACAATGAGCAGTTCTTC